Each of the 8 T cell receptor beta chains below was sequenced from the same sample in a study of control samples from healthy donors and cancer patients. TCRdb keeps only in-frame clones here, not all; method: immunoSEQ multiplex PCR. The sample holds 90,000 to 120,000 clones; almost 85% are singletons and the top ten take roughly 6.5%. Sequences were obtained from blood. Source of these receptors: a man aged 18-30 years in good health.

This clone was found a few times. The V call is TRBV4-1, the J call TRBJ1-4; 12 bases align to TRBD1. The V gene end was trimmed by 3 bases and the J gene end by 0 bases; junction bases not matched to a gene: 11. Germline CDR1 is MGHRA and CDR2 is YSYEKL. The CDR3 totals 20 residues. The CDR3 loop reads CASSHETHGDRGPTNEKLFF. The DNA of the CDR3 is TGCGCCAGCAGCCACGAAACCCATGGGGACAGGGGGCCAACTAATGAAAAACTGTTTTTT.

The gene calls are TRBV6-5 and TRBJ1-2; possible D gene TRBD1, 6 bases. Trimming cost V 5 bases and J 8 bases, with 18 bases left between them. Germline V lookup: CDR1 MNHEY, CDR2 SVGAGI. The CDR3 runs to 14 residues. The CDR3: CASSRATGLGGYTF. In nucleotides, the CDR3 is TGTGCCAGCAGTAGGGCTACAGGGTTGGGGGGCTACACCTTC.

This clone occurred many times. This sequence joins TRBV27 and TRBJ1-2; D gene uncertain. Germline V CDR1 and CDR2: MNHEY, SMNVEV (reference sequence). V was shortened by 0 bases and J by 4 bases, with 15 bases between the two germline ends. This CDR3 is 16 amino acids long. The CDR3 bases are TGTGCCAGCAGTTTATCTTCAGGCTTCGGTAGCTATGGCTACACCTTC. Encoded protein: CASSLSSGFGSYGYTF.

This clone has just a few counts. The J gene is TRBJ1-5, the V gene TRBV2, with D unresolved. The V end lost 7 bases, the J end lost 5 bases, and 12 bases lay between the germline ends. Germline loops: CDR1 SNHLY, CDR2 FYNNEI. The CDR3 has 13 residues. The CDR3 spells CASMVSGYQPQHF. CDR3 in DNA: TGTGCCAGCATGGTCAGCGGCTATCAGCCCCAGCATTTT.

V and J are TRBV21-1 and TRBJ2-7; TRBD2 was called by the table and not checked on the DNA. TRBV21-1 is reported as a pseudogene. The CDR3 length is 17 residues. CDR3 loop: CASSKERLAGDPYEQYF. The CDR3 nucleotides read TGTGCCAGCAGCAAAGAAAGGCTAGCGGGTGATCCCTACGAGCAGTACTTC.

V and J are TRBV30 and TRBJ1-2; D is unclear. Germline CDR1 is GTSNPN and CDR2 is SVGIG (reference sequence). This CDR3 region has 11 residues. V gave up 4 bases and J gave up 4 bases, with 7 bases separating them. The CDR3 nucleotides are TGTGCCTGGAACATAGGCTATGGCTACACCTTC. Translated: CAWNIGYGYTF. The full variable domain, rest sourced from reference TRBV30 and TRBJ1-2, is SQTIHQWPATLVQPVGSPLSLECTVEGTSNPNLYWYRQAAGRGLQLLFYSVGIGQISSEVPQNLSASRPQDRQFILSSKKLLLSDSGFYLCAWNIGYGYTFGSGTRLTVV.

This clone occurred once. This chain connects TRBV12-3 or TRBV12-4 to TRBJ2-4; 9 nucleotides agree with TRBD1. The V segment lost 3 bases and the J segment 8 bases; nucleotides outside the gene matches: 2. This CDR3 is built from 13 residues. The CDR3 sequence: CASSFRDRDIQYF. The CDR3 nucleotides are TGTGCCAGCAGTTTCCGGGACAGGGACATTCAGTACTTC.

In this sample, this clone turned up once. The chain employs TRBV29-1 and TRBJ2-3, with TRBD2 identical over 8 bases. The trim removed 8 bases at V and 5 bases at J, leaving 9 bases unmatched. In germline, CDR1 is SQVTM, CDR2 ANQGSEA. The CDR3 covers 13 residues. CDR3 DNA: TGCAGCCTCCGGGGGGGGGCCAGAGATACGCAGTATTTT. This sequence encodes CSLRGGARDTQYF.